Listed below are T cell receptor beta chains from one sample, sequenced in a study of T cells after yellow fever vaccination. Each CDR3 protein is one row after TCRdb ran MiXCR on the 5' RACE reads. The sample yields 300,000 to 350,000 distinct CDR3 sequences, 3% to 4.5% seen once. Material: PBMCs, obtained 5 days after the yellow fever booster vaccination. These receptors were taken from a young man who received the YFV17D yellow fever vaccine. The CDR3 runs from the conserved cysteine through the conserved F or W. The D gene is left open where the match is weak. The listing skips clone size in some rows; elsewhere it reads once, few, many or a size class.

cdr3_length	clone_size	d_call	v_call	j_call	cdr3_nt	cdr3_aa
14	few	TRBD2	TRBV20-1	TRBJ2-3	TGCAGTTCTCAGCGGGGGGGCCGCACAGATACGCAGTATTTT	CSSQRGGRTDTQYF
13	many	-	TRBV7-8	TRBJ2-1	TGTGCCAGCAGCCCGGGACGTAACAATGAGCAGTTCTTC	CASSPGRNNEQFF
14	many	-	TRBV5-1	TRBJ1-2	TGCGCCAGCAGCTACCCCGCCGGGGACTATGGCTACACCTTC	CASSYPAGDYGYTF
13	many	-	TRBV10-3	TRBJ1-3	TGTGCCATCCGCCTGACCTCTGGAAACACCATATATTTT	CAIRLTSGNTIYF
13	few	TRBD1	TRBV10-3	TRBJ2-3	TGTGCCATCAGCCTGGACAGGGAAGATACGCAGTATTTT	CAISLDREDTQYF
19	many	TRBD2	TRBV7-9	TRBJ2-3	TGTGCCAGCAGCTTAGGCTATGGGACTAGCGGAAAAGGCACAGATACGCAGTATTTT	CASSLGYGTSGKGTDTQYF
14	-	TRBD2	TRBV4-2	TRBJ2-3	TGTGCCAGCAGCCAAGATCAAGGCGGGGGTACGCAGTATTTT	CASSQDQGGGTQYF
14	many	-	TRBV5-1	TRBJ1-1	TGCGCCAGCAGCCTCCTCCCGGCTAACACTGAAGCTTTCTTT	CASSLLPANTEAFF
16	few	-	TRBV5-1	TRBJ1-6	TGCGCCAGCAGCCCAGGACATTCCCCCTATAATTCACCCCTCCACTTT	CASSPGHSPYNSPLHF
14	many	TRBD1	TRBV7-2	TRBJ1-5	TGTGCCAGCAGCTTATGGCAGGGGGACCAGGCCCAGCATTTT	CASSLWQGDQAQHF
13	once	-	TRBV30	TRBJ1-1	TGTGCCTGGAGTGCTGGGGGGAACACTGAAGCTTTCTTT	CAWSAGGNTEAFF
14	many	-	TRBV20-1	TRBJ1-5	TGCAGTGCTAGTTCGGGGATTGGCAATCAGCCCCAGCATTTT	CSASSGIGNQPQHF
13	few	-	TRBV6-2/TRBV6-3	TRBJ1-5	TGTGCCAGCAGTTACAGGGTGGGCCAGCCCCAGCATTTT	CASSYRVGQPQHF
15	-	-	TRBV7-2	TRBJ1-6	TGTGCCAGCAGCTTAGGGTACAGAGCTAATTCACCCCTCCACTTT	CASSLGYRANSPLHF
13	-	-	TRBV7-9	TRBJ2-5	TGTGCCCTCGGGGCTAGTCTCCAAGAGACCCAGTACTTC	CALGASLQETQYF
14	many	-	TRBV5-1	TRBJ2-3	TGTGCCAGCAGCCCGGGACTCAGCACAGATACGCAGTATTTT	CASSPGLSTDTQYF
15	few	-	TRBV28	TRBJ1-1	TGTGCCAGCAGTCCTTTGCCTGGGTCGAACACTGAAGCTTTCTTT	CASSPLPGSNTEAFF
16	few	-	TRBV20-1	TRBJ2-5	TGCAGTGCTATTATCATCGTTAGGGGGTATCAAGAGACCCAGTACTTC	CSAIIIVRGYQETQYF
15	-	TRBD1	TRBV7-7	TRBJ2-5	TGTGCCAGCAGCCCTGGGACAGGCCCCGAAGAGACCCAGTACTTC	CASSPGTGPEETQYF
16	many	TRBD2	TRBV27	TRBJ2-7	TGTGCCAGCAGTTCCCAGACTAGCGGGAGCCTTCTCGAGCAGTACTTC	CASSSQTSGSLLEQYF
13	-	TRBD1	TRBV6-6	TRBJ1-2	TGTGCCAGCAGCCTGGACAGGGATATGGGCTACACCTTC	CASSLDRDMGYTF
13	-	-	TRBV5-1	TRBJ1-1	TGCGCCAGCAGCTTGGAGATGGGGACTGAAGCTTTCTTT	CASSLEMGTEAFF
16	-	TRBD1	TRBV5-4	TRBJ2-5	TGTGCCAGCAGCTTGGGCGGGACAGGGGTTGGAGAGACCCAGTACTTC	CASSLGGTGVGETQYF